Detailed here is one T cell receptor beta chain. These data originate in a study of CD8+ T cells in alopecia areata. The CDR3 has 12 amino acids. Between the trimmed V and J ends, which lost 3 bases and 6 bases, there was a span of 8 bases. From germline, CDR1 is SEHNR and CDR2 FQNEAQ (reference sequence). Sequencing relied on a cDNA template that was reverse transcribed from extracted RNA. Data came from immunoSEQ multiplex PCR; TCRdb stores just in-frame clones and leaves some out. The sample has approximately 150,000 clones; around 47% are singletons. This TCR was sampled from a human donor with alopecia areata. The chain couples TRBV7-9 to TRBJ2-5; D may be TRBD1 (5 bases). The sequenced sample was CD4+ T cells sorted from blood. The DNA for the CDR3 is TGTGCCAGCAGCTTTCCAGGGAAGACCCAGTACTTC. It encodes CASSFPGKTQYF.